Shown below are 28 T cell receptor beta chains from a single sample sequenced in a study of T cell repertoires in cytomegalovirus infection. Their antigen targets remain unknown. A single record per CDR3 protein comes from TCRdb applying MiXCR to the reads. Of about 770,000 distinct CDR3 sequences listed, under 35% were seen once; the top ten hold over 10%. The material was cultured CD8+ T cells from PBMCs, obtained from culture after CMV antigen stimulation. All receptors come from a human donor in good health (CMV status not recorded). Some clones in this sample may be carry-over from other donors' samples.

The rearrangement joins TRBV19 to TRBJ2-2; D is possibly TRBD1 (5 bases). This CDR3 comprises 17 residues. Looked up from germline, CDR1 is LNHDA and CDR2 is SQIVND (reference sequence). The V gene lost 8 bases and the J gene lost 4 bases, with 23 bases spanning the gap. CDR3: CASAKKEQGPLTGELFF. The CDR3 coding sequence is TGTGCCAGTGCCAAAAAGGAGCAGGGCCCGCTCACCGGGGAGCTGTTTTTT.

In its sample, this clonotype was seen a few times. The chain combines TRBV4-2 with TRBJ1-6; 8 positions agree with TRBD1. This CDR3 region has 18 residues. V dropped 4 bases and J dropped 2; count of bases not matched to a gene: 10. Looked up from germline, CDR1 is LGHNA and CDR2 is YNFKEQ. In nucleotides, the CDR3 is TGTGCCAGCAGCCCCGGACAGGGCGGTTGGACCTATAATTCACCCCTCCACTTT. Its protein product is CASSPGQGGWTYNSPLHF.

V and J are TRBV7-9 and TRBJ2-5; 9 nucleotides align to TRBD1. CDR1 SEHNR and CDR2 FQNEAQ come from the germline V gene (reference sequence). V lost 5 bases and J lost 3; bases outside the gene matches: 7. The CDR3 length is 15 residues. The CDR3 spells CASSPPGTGKETQYF. The DNA for the CDR3 is TGTGCCAGCAGCCCTCCCGGGACAGGGAAAGAGACCCAGTACTTC.

The chain is built from TRBV10-2 and TRBJ2-7, with D maybe TRBD2 (6 bases). This CDR3 is 14 amino acids long. Germline values: CDR1 WSHSY, CDR2 SAAADI. The V and J ends lost 9 bases and 3 bases respectively, with 18 bases between them. The CDR3 coding sequence is TGCGCCAGTTTCACCGGGGGAAGGAGCTACGAGCAGTACTTC. Its protein is CASFTGGRSYEQYF.

This clonotype has a count of ten or more. This chain uses TRBV7-6 with TRBJ2-1, with D maybe TRBD1 (5 bases). The V gene lost 0 bases and the J gene lost 6 bases, with 6 bases spanning the gap. The CDR3 is made up of 13 amino acids. CDR1 and CDR2 (germline): SGHVS, FNYEAQ. In nucleotides, the CDR3 is TGTGCCAGCAGCTTAGCGCAGGGCAATGAGCAGTTCTTC. Translated: CASSLAQGNEQFF.

This clonotype showed up just a few times. The chain combines TRBV28 with TRBJ1-5; possibly TRBD1 for D (5 bases). Germline lookup yields CDR1 MDHEN and CDR2 SYDVKM. Trimming removed 6 bases at V and 5 bases at J, with 17 bases between. The CDR3 is 15 amino acids. The CDR3 sequence: CASRPGGVTYQPQHF. In nucleotides, the CDR3 is TGTGCCAGCAGACCGGGGGGGGTCACATATCAGCCCCAGCATTTT.

The rearrangement uses TRBV6-5 and TRBJ1-5, with TRBD1 identical over 8 bases. The CDR3 has 18 residues. Germline CDR1 and CDR2: MNHEY and SVGAGI. V was pared by 2 bases and J by 5 bases, with 14 bases of the junction left unmatched. The CDR3 protein is CASSYLRTGPSEDQPQHF. CDR3 bases: TGTGCCAGCAGTTACCTGCGGACAGGGCCATCCGAAGATCAGCCCCAGCATTTT.

This clonotype was seen a handful of times. J is TRBJ2-5 and V is TRBV19, with D perhaps matching TRBD2 (5 bases). Germline V gives CDR1 LNHDA, CDR2 SQIVND (reference sequence). The CDR3 is 14 amino acids. Trimming shortened V by 7 bases and J by 2 bases, and 14 bases separated the two germline ends. Here the CDR3 reads CASKRTDGQETQYF. The CDR3 DNA follows: TGTGCCAGTAAAAGGACTGACGGTCAAGAGACCCAGTACTTC.

The rearrangement uses TRBV7-6 and TRBJ1-1, with a weak D call TRBD1 (5 bases). V was cut by 2 bases and J by 7 bases, with 8 bases left in between. The germline V gene has CDR1 SGHVS and CDR2 FNYEAQ. CDR3 length: 12 amino acids. The CDR3 region has the DNA TGTGCCAGCAGCTTAAGACAGAATGAAGCTTTCTTT. Its translation is CASSLRQNEAFF.

In its sample, this clonotype was seen a few times. The V gene is TRBV28, the J gene TRBJ2-3; D call uncertain. The CDR3 extends over 15 amino acids. Per the germline V gene, CDR1 is MDHEN and CDR2 is SYDVKM. Trimming pared 5 bases from V and 2 bases from J, leaving 14 bases between. The CDR3 loop reads CASSQDGKVTDTQYF. The CDR3 coding sequence is TGTGCCAGCAGTCAGGACGGAAAGGTCACAGATACGCAGTATTTT.

This clonotype was seen at least ten times. For the CDR3, the DNA is TGTGCCAGCAGCCTACCGGGACAGACCTACAATGAGCAGTTCTTC. Translated, it gives CASSLPGQTYNEQFF. This chain connects TRBV5-4 to TRBJ2-1, with 7 bases aligning to TRBD1. Germline CDR1 and CDR2: SGHNT and YYREEE (reference sequence). The CDR3 has 15 amino acids. With 4 bases clipped from V and 2 bases from J, the junction kept 6 bases outside the gene matches.

This sequence joins TRBV19 and TRBJ1-2, with 7 bases identical to TRBD1. The V gene's germline CDR1 is LNHDA and CDR2 SQIVND (reference sequence). The CDR3 is made up of 16 amino acids. V was pared by 0 bases and J by 4 bases, with 8 bases of the junction left unmatched. The CDR3 DNA sequence: TGTGCCAGTAGTATAGATCTGAGACAGGGAGGCTATGGCTACACCTTC. This encodes CASSIDLRQGGYGYTF. Filled out from reference TRBV19 and TRBJ1-2, the complete variable domain reads DGGITQSPKYLFRKEGQNVTLSCEQNLNHDAMYWYRQDPGQGLRLIYYSQIVNDFQKGDIAEGYSVSREKKESFPLTVTSAQKNPTAFYLCASSIDLRQGGYGYTFGSGTRLTVV.

This chain connects TRBV4-1 to TRBJ1-3; D uncertain. The germline V and J ends were trimmed by 1 base and 4 bases, with 11 bases remaining between them. The CDR3 is 15 amino acids. Germline-derived CDR1 and CDR2 are MGHRA and YSYEKL. In nucleotides, the CDR3 is TGCGCCAGCAGCCAAGCTCTTGGTGGGGGAAACACCATATATTTT. Protein: CASSQALGGGNTIYF.

This chain links TRBV20-1 with TRBJ2-5; the match to TRBD1 covers 9 bases. V dropped 7 bases and J dropped 9; count of bases not matched to a gene: 12. The CDR3 length is 13 residues. The germline V gene encodes CDR1 DFQATT and CDR2 SNEGSKA (reference sequence). Written as DNA, the CDR3 is TGCAGTGTTCCGGGACAGGGTGCCATCCCCCAGTACTTC. Translated, it gives CSVPGQGAIPQYF.

V is TRBV19 and J is TRBJ1-1; 7 nucleotides align to TRBD1. CDR3 size: 14 residues. V was pared by 5 bases and J by 0 bases, with 3 bases of the junction left unmatched. CDR1 and CDR2 (germline): LNHDA, SQIVND (reference sequence). CDR3: CASSPQGVNTEAFF. CDR3 nucleotide sequence: TGTGCCAGTAGTCCCCAGGGGGTGAACACTGAAGCTTTCTTT.

This clonotype appeared a few times. J is TRBJ1-1 and V is TRBV5-1; 7 bases match TRBD1. This CDR3 is built from 14 residues. In germline, CDR1 is SGHRS, CDR2 YFSETQ. Losses at the gene ends were 3 bases for V and 4 bases for J; bases not matched to a gene: 6. The CDR3 is CASSSEGASTEAFF. In nucleotides, the CDR3 is TGCGCCAGCAGCTCGGAGGGGGCGTCCACTGAAGCTTTCTTT.

The table lists this clonotype with many counts. CDR3 sequence reads: CASSLAPGDTEAFF. The CDR3, as DNA: TGTGCCAGCAGCTTAGCGCCAGGGGACACTGAAGCTTTCTTT. The V and J genes are TRBV7-8 and TRBJ1-1, with TRBD1 as a possible D gene (6 bases). Trimming stripped 0 bases from V and 3 bases from J, with 8 bases between. Germline CDR1 reads SGHVS; CDR2 reads FQNEAQ. This CDR3 has 14 amino acids.

This clonotype showed up just a few times. A read error may account for a junction end that differs from germline. The rearrangement links TRBV7-7 to TRBJ2-5; the match to TRBD2 covers 7 bases. Germline assignment: CDR1 SSHAT and CDR2 FNYEAQ (reference sequence). The CDR3 is 15 amino acids. The chain's CDR3 is CASSLSGTTGETQYF. The CDR3 coding sequence is TGTGCTAGCAGTCTTTCCGGGACTACCGGGGAGACCCAGTACTTC.

Regarding this clonotype: A read error is possible here, since a much larger clone lies one base away. The V gene is TRBV20-1, the J gene TRBJ1-3; D is unclear. Looked up from germline, CDR1 is DFQATT and CDR2 is SNEGSKA (reference sequence). The CDR3 sequence is 14 residues long. V was shortened by 3 bases and J by 3 bases, with 12 bases between the two germline ends. In nucleotides, the CDR3 is TGCAGTGCTAGGCGGCGAGGGTATGGAAACACCATATATTTT. Amino acid sequence: CSARRRGYGNTIYF.

This clonotype has just a few counts. One end of the junction does not line up with germline, which may come from a read error. The V call is TRBV4-3, the J call TRBJ1-2, with D maybe TRBD1 (5 bases). Per germline, CDR1 LGHNA and CDR2 YSLEER. The CDR3 is 14 amino acids. For the CDR3, the DNA is TGCGCCAGCAGCCAACGCGGGACGGATAATGGCTACACTTTC. Protein sequence: CASSQRGTDNGYTF.

This clonotype has a single count. A much larger clonotype is one base distant, so this may be a read error. The J gene is TRBJ2-2, the V gene TRBV7-6; TRBD2 is a possible D gene (6 bases). Trimming took 0 bases from V and 3 from J, leaving 8 bases between them. This CDR3 is built from 15 residues. CDR1 and CDR2 (germline): SGHVS, FNYEAQ. The CDR3 spells CASSLAAGDTGELFF. The CDR3 region has the DNA TGTGCCAGCAGCTTAGCAGCGGGCGACACCGGGGAGCTGTTTTTT.

V usage is TRBV9 and J usage is TRBJ1-1; the D is unclear. The CDR3 totals 15 residues. CDR1 and CDR2 (germline): SGDLS, YYNGEE. V lost 4 bases and J lost 1, with 14 bases in between. The CDR3, as DNA: TGTGCCAGCAGCCCCCGCTGGGGAGGGAACACTGAAGCTTTCTTT. Its translation is CASSPRWGGNTEAFF.

This clonotype was recorded at least ten times. This rearrangement joins TRBV7-9 to TRBJ1-5, with 8 bases identical to TRBD1. The length of the CDR3 is 15 residues. CDR1 and CDR2 from the germline V gene are SEHNR and FQNEAQ (reference sequence). The V gene end was trimmed by 1 base and the J gene end by 3 bases; junction bases not matched to a gene: 2. The CDR3 loop is CASSLGDRPNQPQHF. The CDR3 coding sequence is TGTGCCAGCAGCTTAGGGGACAGGCCCAATCAGCCCCAGCATTTT. Filled out from reference TRBV7-9 and TRBJ1-5, the complete variable domain reads DTGVSQNPRHKITKRGQNVTFRCDPISEHNRLYWYRQTLGQGPEFLTYFQNEAQLEKSRLLSDRFSAERPKGSFSTLEIQRTEQGDSAMYLCASSLGDRPNQPQHFGDGTRLSIL.

CDR3 amino acids: CASSQDVGGALNTGELFF. CDR3 DNA: TGCGCCAGCAGCCAAGACGTCGGGGGGGCCTTGAACACCGGGGAGCTGTTTTTT. The chain combines TRBV4-3 with TRBJ2-2; 8 bases line up with TRBD2. This CDR3 contains 18 residues. Per the germline V gene, CDR1 is LGHNA and CDR2 is YSLEER. The V segment lost 0 bases and the J segment 1 base; nucleotides outside the gene matches: 7.

The rearrangement uses TRBV4-1 and TRBJ1-3, with D unclear. V was shortened by 0 bases and J by 0 bases, with 12 bases between the two germline ends. This CDR3 has 17 residues. CDR1 and CDR2 (germline): MGHRA, YSYEKL. CDR3 residues: CASSQDTATYSGNTIYF. CDR3 in DNA: TGCGCCAGCAGCCAAGATACTGCCACGTACTCTGGAAACACCATATATTTT.

This chain links TRBV6-1 with TRBJ1-5; maybe TRBD1 (6 bases). The germline gives CDR1 MNHNS, CDR2 SASEGT. CDR3 size: 15 residues. V was cut by 1 base and J by 3 bases, with 10 bases left in between. The CDR3 protein is CASSEVQGINQPQHF. CDR3 bases: TGTGCCAGCAGTGAAGTGCAGGGGATCAATCAGCCCCAGCATTTT.

V gene TRBV9 combines with J gene TRBJ2-3; TRBD1 agrees at 11 bases. V shed 4 bases, J shed 5 bases, and the junction held 6 bases outside the gene matches. The CDR3 length is 15 residues. CDR1 and CDR2 from the germline V gene are SGDLS and YYNGEE. The CDR3 here is CASSRTGGAIDTQYF. CDR3 sequence (DNA): TGTGCCAGCAGCAGGACAGGGGGCGCGATAGATACGCAGTATTTT.

This clonotype was recorded once. The gene calls are TRBV27 and TRBJ2-1; no reliable D call. Trimming cost V 3 bases and J 4 bases, with 13 bases left between them. Germline V gene data show CDR1 as MNHEY and CDR2 as SMNVEV (reference sequence). This CDR3 spans 15 amino acids. Here the CDR3 reads CASSFGQVPYNEQFF. CDR3 coding DNA: TGTGCCAGCAGTTTCGGGCAGGTCCCTTACAATGAGCAGTTCTTC.